This T cell receptor (beta chain) was sequenced in a study of T cells in Graves' hyperthyroidism and ophthalmopathy (dated by TCRdb to the late 2010s). Turning to the overall study: Peripheral blood was sampled at the time of initial diagnosis, prior to any treatment. The paper reports TCR Vbeta CDR3 sequencing of some 140 peripheral blood samples: around 41 ophthalmopathy, under 80 hyperthyroidism and 17 progressor patients. A discovery cohort of roughly 100 patients, about 40 with Graves' ophthalmopathy and 57 with stable Graves' hyperthyroidism, was used to find distinguishing TCR V-J signatures. An independent validation cohort of under 20 hyperthyroidism patients and approximately 17 patients who later progressed to ophthalmopathy tested prospective prediction of ophthalmopathy. In addition, the study compared T-cell repertoires in thyroid tissue and in blood from six Graves' hyperthyroidism patients. Following sampling, methimazole starting at 30 mg daily was given to hyperthyroidism patients, and high-dose intravenous methylprednisolone was given to ophthalmopathy patients. The 100 discovery patients were randomly divided into training and test sets at a 7:3 ratio.

CDR1 and CDR2 were assigned from the germline V gene as SQVTM and ANQGSEA. Taken from cysteine to phenylalanine, the CDR3 has 13 residues. The read is trimmed to its CDR3 DNA, 39 bases read in frame from base 1. V and J lose 4 bases and 1 base, and a span of 9 bases separates them. Note on this clonotype: The specificity of this receptor is unknown. Base qualities were left out, and no much larger clone turns up one base away.

Ophthalmopathy patients had moderately to severely active disease, with a Clinical Activity Score of 3 or more, a NOSPECS grade of 4 or more, and a disease duration of less than 3 months. Any patient with an uncontrolled infection, another autoimmune disease, pregnancy or lactation was excluded. Diagnoses relied on clinical symptoms, serum thyroxine and TRAb, thyroid ultrasound and orbital computed tomography. PBMCs were separated from over 9 ml of fresh peripheral blood using Ficoll-Paque density gradient centrifugation. Total RNA was extracted with Trizol reagent, and quality was checked on an Agilent 2100 Bioanalyzer. The TCR beta CDR3 regions were amplified from RNA transcripts. For the first round of RT-PCR on the TCR CDR3, the HTBI primer set was used together with the Qiagen OneStep RT-PCR kit. Libraries were constructed in a second round of multiplex PCR, after which size selection and purification were carried out. Sequencing of the libraries was done on an Illumina HiSeq2000 using paired-end 100 bp reads. The authors' analysis ran thus. Raw data were processed with SOAPnuke, discarding reads with adapters, uncalled bases, mean Phred below 15, or no exact constant-primer or identifier match. COPE v1.2.5 was used to merge high-quality paired reads, and clonotypes were defined as unique nucleotide sequences. MiTCR v1.1 was used to align the clonotypes against IMGT TRBV, TRBD and TRBJ reference segments. The analysis was restricted to V-J combinations with a frequency above 0.0001, which together covered about 99% of the repertoires. The TCS score was defined as F50 (clonal expansion) divided by E x V (chaos), with BLOSUM62-based TCRdist calculated between CDR3 peptides within each V-J. Welch's t-statistics and random forest reduced roughly 540 V-J features to 13, which were used in a naive Bayes classifier (R e1071). In TCRdb, the public reads were trimmed at Q25 with fastp and aligned with MiXCR, with productive beta chains retained. Each record represents a unique CDR3 protein, reported with the most common genes and DNA among its rows. Clone size and V and J calls follow TCRdb, not the original study. This sample lists approximately 300,000 distinct CDR3 sequences; roughly 19% were detected once. About 40% of the sample comes from the top ten.

Results and caveats for the whole study, not just this receptor: A 13 V-J signature model separated ophthalmopathy from stable hyperthyroidism, with just over 85% sensitivity and around 84% specificity in cross-validation and 80%/75% in testing. Sample size was not statistically predetermined, and blinding of investigators to group allocation was not performed. Most expanded thyroid clonotypes (frequency above 0.001) were also detected in blood, suggesting blood repertoires may reflect thyroid immune responses. In validation, progression to ophthalmopathy was predicted by the model with more than 65% sensitivity and roughly 76% specificity, a median of about 6 months before onset.

The chain is assembled from TRBV29-1 and TRBJ2-3; the D call could be TRBD1 or TRBD2, with each sharing 6 bases. The source material was blood. The origin of this receptor is a man aged 50-60 years with Graves' ophthalmopathy. The bases read TGCAGCGTTGTGGGGGGCGGCACAGATACGCAGTATTTT. Its translation is CSVVGGGTDTQYF.